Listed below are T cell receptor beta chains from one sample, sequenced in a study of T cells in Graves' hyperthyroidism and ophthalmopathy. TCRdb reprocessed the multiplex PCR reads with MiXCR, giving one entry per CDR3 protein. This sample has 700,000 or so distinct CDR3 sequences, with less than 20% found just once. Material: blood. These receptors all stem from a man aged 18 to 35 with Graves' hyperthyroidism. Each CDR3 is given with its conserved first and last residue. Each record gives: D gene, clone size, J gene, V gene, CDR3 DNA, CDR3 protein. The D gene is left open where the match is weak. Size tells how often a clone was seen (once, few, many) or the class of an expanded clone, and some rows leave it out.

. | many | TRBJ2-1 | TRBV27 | TGTGCCAGCAGTCCGCGGGACCTTCGCTACAATGAGCAGTTCTTC | CASSPRDLRYNEQFF
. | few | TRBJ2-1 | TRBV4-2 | TGTGCCAGCAGCCAAGATTATGGGGCAACCTACAATGAGCAGTTCTTC | CASSQDYGATYNEQFF
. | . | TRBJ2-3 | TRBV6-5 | TGTGCCAGCAGTTCGGGACTTACGCAGTATTTT | CASSSGLTQYF
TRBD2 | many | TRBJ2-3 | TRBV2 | TGTGCCAGCAGTATAGGACTAGCGGGAGTAGATACGCAGTATTTT | CASSIGLAGVDTQYF
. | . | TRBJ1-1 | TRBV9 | TGTGCCAGCAGCGTTGGACCGCCCAGGGACACTGAAGCTTTCTTT | CASSVGPPRDTEAFF
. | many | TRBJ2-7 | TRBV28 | TGTGCCAGCAGTTCCGATCGACAGGGAGGTCATCGCGAGCAGTACTTC | CASSSDRQGGHREQYF
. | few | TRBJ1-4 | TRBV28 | TGTGCCAGCAGTGCCGGGACACAAACTAATGAAAAACTGTTTTTT | CASSAGTQTNEKLFF
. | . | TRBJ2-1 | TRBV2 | TGTGCCAGCAGTGTAGTCAGAATCTCCTACAATGAGCAGTTCTTC | CASSVVRISYNEQFF
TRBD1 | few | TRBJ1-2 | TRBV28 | TGTGCCAGCAGTGACCAGGGGGCTCTGTGGGGCTACACCTTC | CASSDQGALWGYTF
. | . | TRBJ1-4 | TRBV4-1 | TGCGCCAGCAGCCAAGTGGGGACCGGAGTCAAAAATGAAAAACTGTTTTTT | CASSQVGTGVKNEKLFF
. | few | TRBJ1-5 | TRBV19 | TGTGCCAGTAGTATAGGATCTGGTCACGGTGGCCATCAGCCCCAGCATTTT | CASSIGSGHGGHQPQHF
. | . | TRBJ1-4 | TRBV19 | TGTGCCACCAGACAGGACCGTAATGAAAAACTGTTTTTT | CATRQDRNEKLFF
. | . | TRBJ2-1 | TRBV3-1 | TGTGCCAGCAGCCAAGGGGTCGGGAGCTCCTACAATGAGCAGTTCTTC | CASSQGVGSSYNEQFF
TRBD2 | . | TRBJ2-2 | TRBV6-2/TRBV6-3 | TGTGCCAGCAGTTACTTCACCGGGGGGGGGACCCCTCCGAACACCGGGGAGCTGTTTTTT | CASSYFTGGGTPPNTGELFF
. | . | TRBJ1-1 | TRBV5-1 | TGCGCCAGCAGCTTGAATGGGCCTGAAGCTTTCTTT | CASSLNGPEAFF
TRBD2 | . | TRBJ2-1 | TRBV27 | TGTGCCAGCAGGAAAAGCGGGAGGGCCAATAATGAGCAGTTCTTC | CASRKSGRANNEQFF
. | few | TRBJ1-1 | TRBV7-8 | TGTGCCAGCAGCCCGAGGACAACCATTGAAGCTTTCTTT | CASSPRTTIEAFF
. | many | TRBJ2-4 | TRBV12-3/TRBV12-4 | TGTGCCAGCAGCCTGATTGAGGGAGCCAAAAACATTCAGTACTTC | CASSLIEGAKNIQYF
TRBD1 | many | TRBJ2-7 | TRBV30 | TGTGCCTGGAGGACAGGGGTTAGCTACGAGCAGTACTTC | CAWRTGVSYEQYF
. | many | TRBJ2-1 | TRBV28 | TGTGCCAGCAGCCATCCCCGTGGGGATGAGCAGTTCTTC | CASSHPRGDEQFF
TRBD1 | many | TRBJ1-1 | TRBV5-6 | TGTGCCAGCAGAGAACAGGGGGAATTGAACACTGAAGCTTTCTTT | CASREQGELNTEAFF
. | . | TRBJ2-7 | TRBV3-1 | TGTGCCAGCAGCCAAGAGGGCCTAGGGCTATCCTACGAGCAGTACTTC | CASSQEGLGLSYEQYF
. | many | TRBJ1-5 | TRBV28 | TGTGCCAGCAGTTCCATGGGGGGGGATCAGCCCCAGCATTTT | CASSSMGGDQPQHF
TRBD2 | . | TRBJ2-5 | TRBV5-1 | TGCGCCAGCAGACCGACTAGCACTGGGGAGACCCAGTACTTC | CASRPTSTGETQYF
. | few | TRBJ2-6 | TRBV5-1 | TGCGCCAGCAGCCCGCATTCATCTGGGGCCAACGTCCTGACTTTC | CASSPHSSGANVLTF
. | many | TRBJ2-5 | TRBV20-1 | TGCAGTGCTTTAAGAGGTGGTCGGGCCCAAGAGACCCAGTACTTC | CSALRGGRAQETQYF